The 21 T cell receptor beta chains below were found in one sample sequenced in a study of blood T cell repertoires in COVID-19. Sequencing used immunoSEQ multiplex PCR; TCRdb keeps in-frame clones, though not all of them. The sample lists about 120,000 clones, nearly 90% occurring once. Sequencing was performed on peripheral blood. These receptors were collected from a woman aged 55-69 years with COVID-19, enrolled during active disease.

V usage is TRBV19 and J usage is TRBJ2-5, with a possible D match to TRBD1 (6 bases). The CDR3 consists of 15 residues. Germline V gene sequence: CDR1 LNHDA, CDR2 SQIVND (reference sequence). V lost 8 bases, J lost 5 bases, and 21 bases lay in between. CDR3 sequence reads: CASSTGPSVWETQYF. DNA for the CDR3: TGTGCCAGTTCGACAGGCCCTTCGGTGTGGGAGACCCAGTACTTC. Variable domain in full (rest from reference TRBV19 and TRBJ2-5): DGGITQSPKYLFRKEGQNVTLSCEQNLNHDAMYWYRQDPGQGLRLIYYSQIVNDFQKGDIAEGYSVSREKKESFPLTVTSAQKNPTAFYLCASSTGPSVWETQYFGPGTRLLVL.

The chain is built from TRBV2 and TRBJ1-2; D remains unclear. The CDR3 covers 15 residues. V lost 2 bases and J 4 bases, leaving 14 bases between the germline ends. Germline V gives CDR1 SNHLY, CDR2 FYNNEI. CDR3 residues: CASSELEGVAYGYTF. DNA for the CDR3: TGTGCCAGCAGTGAACTAGAGGGTGTAGCCTATGGCTACACCTTC.

This chain's CDR3 is CASSPRSPSGGVSGANVLTF. The CDR3 DNA reads as TGTGCCAGCTCACCACGATCCCCCAGTGGAGGGGTCTCCGGGGCCAACGTCCTGACTTTC. The chain combines TRBV18 with TRBJ2-6; tentative D call: TRBD2 (6 bases). The CDR3 consists of 20 residues. Germline V gene data show CDR1 as KGHSH and CDR2 as LQKENI. Deletions cut 1 base from V and 4 bases from J, with 23 bases between.

The chain recombines TRBV9 with TRBJ1-6, with a possible D match to TRBD1 (5 bases). The CDR3 extends over 16 amino acids. Trimming took 4 bases from V and 8 from J, leaving 19 bases between them. Germline V gene data show CDR1 as SGDLS and CDR2 as YYNGEE. This chain's CDR3 is CASSPRTSLRDSPLHF. For the CDR3, the DNA is TGTGCCAGCAGCCCGCGGACAAGCCTGCGTGATTCACCCCTCCACTTT.

The rearrangement joins TRBV3-1 (or the pseudogene TRBV3-2) to TRBJ1-2, with D maybe TRBD1 (6 bases). Germline CDR1 and CDR2: LGHDT and YNNKEL (reference sequence). The CDR3 length is 15 residues. V was pared by 0 bases and J by 7 bases, with 15 bases between. The CDR3 coding sequence is TGTGCCAGCAGCCAAGATAGAGGGGGATCGAGTGGCTACACCTTC. Its translation is CASSQDRGGSSGYTF.

This chain joins TRBV11-2 and TRBJ1-2; TRBD1 is a possible D gene (6 bases). CDR1 is SGHAT, CDR2 FQNNGV, per germline. The CDR3 covers 13 residues. Trimming shortened V by 11 bases and J by 5 bases, and 18 bases separated the two germline ends. CDR3 nucleotides: TGTGCCGTCGGTACAGGGCGTGATTATGGCTACACCTTC. Translated: CAVGTGRDYGYTF.

This chain connects TRBV2 to TRBJ2-3, with 10 positions matching TRBD2. The length of the CDR3 is 15 residues. The junction had 9 bases not matched to a gene; V was cut back by 11 bases and J by 1 base. Germline V CDR1 and CDR2: SNHLY, FYNNEI. In DNA, the CDR3 is TGTGCCCAAGGAGGGCTAGCGGGGGGCACAGATACGCAGTATTTT. As protein: CAQGGLAGGTDTQYF.

This clone has a single count. V and J are TRBV7-3 and TRBJ2-1; 10 bases fit TRBD2. J lost 9 bases, V lost 1 base, and 6 bases had no gene match. Germline CDR1 reads SGHTA; CDR2 reads FQGTGA. The CDR3 has 15 amino acids. The CDR3 reads CASSLILAGATEQFF. CDR3 DNA sequence: TGTGCCAGCAGCTTAATTCTAGCGGGGGCCACTGAGCAGTTCTTC. Full variable domain (outside the CDR3, taken from reference TRBV7-3 and TRBJ2-1): GAGVSQTPSNKVTEKGKYVELRCDPISGHTALYWYRQSLGQGPEFLIYFQGTGAADDSGLPNDRFFAVRPEGSVSTLKIQRTERGDSAVYLCASSLILAGATEQFFGPGTRLTVL.

The V and J genes are TRBV4-2 and TRBJ1-5, with D possibly being TRBD1 (5 bases). CDR3 length: 16 residues. The germline gives CDR1 LGHNA, CDR2 YNFKEQ. The germline V and J ends were trimmed by 2 bases and 6 bases, with 17 bases remaining between them. CDR3 nucleotides: TGTGCCAGCAGCCAAAGTCGGAGGGGAATAAGTCAGCCCCAGCATTTT. It encodes CASSQSRRGISQPQHF.

This chain uses TRBV15 with TRBJ2-7, with D tentatively TRBD2 (6 bases). The germline gives CDR1 LNHNV, CDR2 YYDKDF (reference sequence). With 11 bases removed from V and 6 bases from J, the gap between germline ends came to 17 bases. The CDR3 extends over 12 amino acids. The CDR3 loop reads CAPGDSGREQYF. As DNA, the CDR3 is TGTGCCCCGGGGGATTCTGGACGCGAGCAGTACTTC. Supplemented by reference TRBV15 and TRBJ2-7, the full variable domain reads DAMVIQNPRYQVTQFGKPVTLSCSQTLNHNVMYWYQQKSSQAPKLLFHYYDKDFNNEADTPDNFQSRRPNTSFCFLDIRSPGLGDTAMYLCAPGDSGREQYFGPGTRLTVT.

The chain links TRBV11-2 to TRBJ1-2; D uncertain. This CDR3 has 14 amino acids. Germline CDR1 is SGHAT and CDR2 is FQNNGV. Trimming pared 0 bases from V and 5 bases from J, leaving 10 bases between. CDR3 amino acids: CASSLDEGRYGYTF. The CDR3 region has the DNA TGTGCCAGCAGCTTAGACGAGGGAAGGTATGGCTACACCTTC.

This chain links TRBV6-1 with TRBJ2-5, with D tentatively TRBD1 (6 bases). This CDR3 has 15 amino acids. Germline V gene data show CDR1 as MNHNS and CDR2 as SASEGT. V shed 3 bases and J shed 5 bases, with 16 bases lying between them. Written as DNA, the CDR3 is TGTGCCAGCAGTGAGGGGGCTGGGCGGTGGGAGACCCAGTACTTC. This encodes CASSEGAGRWETQYF.

The CDR3 spells CASSVLASDTQYF. In DNA, the CDR3 is TGTGCCAGCAGCGTACTAGCGTCAGATACGCAGTATTTT. The chain recombines TRBV9 with TRBJ2-3, with a possible D match to TRBD2 (6 bases). Trimming pared 1 base from V and 4 bases from J, leaving 7 bases between. This CDR3 is built from 13 residues. CDR1 is SGDLS and CDR2 is YYNGEE in the germline V gene.

The V gene is TRBV19, the J gene TRBJ1-2, with no clear D. This CDR3 is 14 amino acids long. V was cut by 1 base and J by 3 bases, with 9 bases left in between. Germline CDR1 and CDR2: LNHDA and SQIVND (reference sequence). DNA of the CDR3: TGTGCCAGTAGTATAGGAGGAACTCACTATGGCTACACCTTC. Translation: CASSIGGTHYGYTF. Filled out from reference TRBV19 and TRBJ1-2, the complete variable domain reads DGGITQSPKYLFRKEGQNVTLSCEQNLNHDAMYWYRQDPGQGLRLIYYSQIVNDFQKGDIAEGYSVSREKKESFPLTVTSAQKNPTAFYLCASSIGGTHYGYTFGSGTRLTVV.

The chain recombines TRBV27 with TRBJ2-7, with TRBD1 identical over 7 bases. The germline V gene encodes CDR1 MNHEY and CDR2 SMNVEV (reference sequence). This CDR3 region has 15 residues. Trimming cost V 7 bases and J 3 bases; bases outside gene matches: 12. The CDR3 loop reads CASTLRGGFHYEQYF. CDR3 in DNA: TGTGCCAGCACACTACGAGGGGGCTTTCACTACGAGCAGTACTTC.

The V and J genes are TRBV11-2 and TRBJ2-1; 7 bases are shared with TRBD1. Germline values: CDR1 SGHAT, CDR2 FQNNGV. Trimming at V came to 1 base and at J to 5 bases, leaving 5 bases not matched to a gene. The CDR3 consists of 15 residues. The CDR3 region is CASSLGQGVNNEQFF. The CDR3 nucleotides are TGTGCCAGCAGCTTAGGGCAGGGGGTTAACAATGAGCAGTTCTTC.

This sequence joins TRBV27 and TRBJ2-6; TRBD2 is a possible D gene (6 bases). Trimming shortened V by 1 base and J by 3 bases, and 7 bases separated the two germline ends. Germline-derived CDR1 and CDR2 are MNHEY and SMNVEV (reference sequence). There are 15 residues in the CDR3. The CDR3 region is CASSLWGDGANVLTF. CDR3 bases: TGTGCCAGCAGTTTATGGGGGGATGGGGCCAACGTCCTGACTTTC.

This chain connects TRBV27 to TRBJ2-3; 9 bases match TRBD1. After removal of 6 bases from V and 3 bases from J, the junction contained 10 bases not matched to a gene. The CDR3 has 16 residues. The germline CDR1 and CDR2 sequences are MNHEY and SMNVEV (reference sequence). In nucleotides, the CDR3 is TGTGCCAGCAGGTTACAGGGGGCCGGGAGGACAGATACGCAGTATTTT. As protein: CASRLQGAGRTDTQYF.

V usage is TRBV7-8 and J usage is TRBJ1-5; D is ambiguous. Germline loops: CDR1 SGHVS, CDR2 FQNEAQ. The CDR3 spans 15 residues. V was shortened by 0 bases and J by 3 bases, with 9 bases between the two germline ends. This CDR3 reads CASSLARQVNQPQHF. CDR3 in DNA: TGTGCCAGCAGCTTAGCGCGTCAGGTCAATCAGCCCCAGCATTTT.

The chain uses TRBV15 and TRBJ1-4; D is possibly TRBD1 (6 bases). V was trimmed by 1 base and J by 7 bases, leaving 13 bases between them. Per the germline V gene, CDR1 is LNHNV and CDR2 is YYDKDF (reference sequence). The CDR3 has 15 residues. The DNA of the CDR3 is TGTGCCACCAGCAGAGGGCCAGGGGTTGGTGAAAAACTGTTTTTT. This translates into CATSRGPGVGEKLFF. The variable domain in full, with the rest retrieved from reference TRBV15 and TRBJ1-4, is DAMVIQNPRYQVTQFGKPVTLSCSQTLNHNVMYWYQQKSSQAPKLLFHYYDKDFNNEADTPDNFQSRRPNTSFCFLDIRSPGLGDTAMYLCATSRGPGVGEKLFFGSGTQLSVL.

The chain is built from TRBV4-2 and TRBJ1-2, with 8 bases fitting TRBD1. Germline V lookup: CDR1 LGHNA, CDR2 YNFKEQ. The V segment lost 5 bases and the J segment 7 bases; nucleotides outside the gene matches: 6. This CDR3 comprises 13 residues. The CDR3 DNA reads as TGTGCCAGCAGCTCCCGGGACAGGCCTGGCTACACCTTC. Its protein is CASSSRDRPGYTF.